This is a list of T cell receptor beta chains from one sample in a study of T cell responses to AZD1222 COVID-19 vaccine. Sequencing used immunoSEQ multiplex PCR; TCRdb keeps in-frame clones, though not all of them. This table has roughly 130,000 clones, 75% to 95% appearing once. The sequences come from peripheral blood, collected on day 0 of AZD1222 vaccination. The receptor source for this set is an adult in good health. The CDR3 runs from the conserved cysteine through the conserved F or W. A D gene is named only where the DNA matches it firmly. Size is omitted from some rows. Given values are once, few, many or a class for expanded clones.

v_gene	j_gene	abundance	d_gene	CDR3nt	CDR3aa
TRBV6-5	TRBJ2-1	.	.	TGTGCCAGCAGTTACAAGCGGAGCTCCTACAATGAGCAGTTCTTC	CASSYKRSSYNEQFF
TRBV7-9	TRBJ2-7	.	.	TGTGCCAGCAGCTTAGTTCCCGCTTACGAGCAGTACTTC	CASSLVPAYEQYF
TRBV12-3/TRBV12-4	TRBJ1-1	.	.	TGTGCCAGCAGTGTACAGGGTGAAACTGAAGCTTTCTTT	CASSVQGETEAFF
TRBV6-4	TRBJ1-1	.	.	TGTGCCAGCAGTGATGCAGGTGGGAACACTGAAGCTTTCTTT	CASSDAGGNTEAFF
TRBV5-1	TRBJ2-7	.	TRBD2	TGCGCCAGCAGCTGGGCCCCGGGGGGATCCTACGAGCAGTACTTC	CASSWAPGGSYEQYF
TRBV13	TRBJ2-5	.	TRBD2	TGTGCCAGCAGCCCCTCCGGGAGCGGGGGTATGGAGACCCAGTACTTC	CASSPSGSGGMETQYF
TRBV19	TRBJ1-1	.	.	TGTGCCAGTAGTATCCCTCCCCCCCCCACTGAAGCTTTCTTT	CASSIPPPPTEAFF
TRBV19	TRBJ2-1	.	TRBD2	TGTGCCAGTAGTCCCCAGCGGGGGCTCAATGAGCAGTTCTTC	CASSPQRGLNEQFF
TRBV14	TRBJ1-1	.	.	TGTGCCAGCAGCCAAGATACGAACACTGAAGCTTTCTTT	CASSQDTNTEAFF
TRBV6-4	TRBJ1-2	.	.	TGTGCCAGCAGGGAGCAGGACTTCTTTAACTATGGCTACACCTTC	CASREQDFFNYGYTF
TRBV5-1	TRBJ2-3	.	TRBD2	TGCGCCAGCAGCTTCGGGGGGGGCACAGATACGCAGTATTTT	CASSFGGGTDTQYF
TRBV19	TRBJ1-1	.	TRBD1	TGTGCCACCTTAAGGGACAGGGGGGAAACTGAAGCTTTCTTT	CATLRDRGETEAFF
TRBV5-4	TRBJ1-5	once	.	TGTGCCAGCAGCTTGGCCGGCGAGGGGGATCAGCCCCAGCATTTT	CASSLAGEGDQPQHF
TRBV27	TRBJ2-7	few	TRBD1	TGTGCCAGCAGTCCCCCGGGACAGGGATTCTACGAGCAGTACTTC	CASSPPGQGFYEQYF
TRBV19	TRBJ2-1	.	TRBD2	TGTGCCAGTAGATCTCTCGGACTAGGGGTAGACAATGAGCAGTTCTTC	CASRSLGLGVDNEQFF
TRBV29-1	TRBJ1-5	.	.	TGCAGCGTTGGCCGAGAAGGACAGCCCCAGCATTTT	CSVGREGQPQHF
TRBV6-6	TRBJ2-7	.	TRBD1	TGTGCCAGCAGCTCTACAACAGGGGGTGAGCAGTACTTC	CASSSTTGGEQYF
TRBV27	TRBJ1-1	.	TRBD1	TGTGCCAGCAGTTTGAACAGGGGGATTAACACTGAAGCTTTCTTT	CASSLNRGINTEAFF
TRBV9	TRBJ1-4	once	.	TGTGCCAGCAGCGTCGGAGAGGCAACTAATGAAAAACTGTTTTTT	CASSVGEATNEKLFF
TRBV3-1/TRBV3-2	TRBJ2-3	once	.	TGTGCCAGCAGCCAATACCTAGAGTCTACAGATACGCAGTATTTT	CASSQYLESTDTQYF
TRBV7-9	TRBJ2-6	.	.	TGTGCCAGCAGCTTAGGCGGGGCCAACGTCCTGACTTTC	CASSLGGANVLTF
TRBV7-2	TRBJ1-6	.	TRBD1	TGTGCCAGCAGCTACAGGGGGTCACCCCTCCACTTT	CASSYRGSPLHF